These T cell receptor beta chains were read from a single sample in a study of blood T cell repertoires in COVID-19. TCRdb's copy holds only in-frame clones and misses some; the assay was immunoSEQ multiplex PCR. The sample lists some 200,000 clones; 85% were seen once. Sequenced: peripheral blood. The receptors here all came from a man in his forties or fifties who had recovered from COVID-19. CDR3s include the opening cysteine and the closing phenylalanine or tryptophan. The D gene is left open where the match is weak. Rows give clone size only sometimes, using once, few, many, or a class for an expanded clone.

v_gene	j_gene	d_gene	abundance	CDR3nt	CDR3aa
TRBV18	TRBJ2-3	TRBD1	NA	TGTGCCAGCTCACCCGGACAGGGCACAGATACGCAGTATTTT	CASSPGQGTDTQYF
TRBV7-2	TRBJ2-2	TRBD2	NA	TGTGCCAGCAGCATGGGACTAGCGGACATCACCGGGGAGCTGTTTTTT	CASSMGLADITGELFF
TRBV25-1	TRBJ1-6	NA	NA	TGTGCCAGCAAACGGGGTAATTCACCCCTCCACTTT	CASKRGNSPLHF
TRBV18	TRBJ2-7	TRBD2	NA	TGTGCCAGCTCACCACGCGGGGGGCCGGTCTACGAGCAGTACTTC	CASSPRGGPVYEQYF
TRBV7-9	TRBJ2-1	TRBD2	NA	TGTGCCAGCAGCCCCCGGACTAGCGGAAGGGGGGTCTACAATGAGCAGTTCTTC	CASSPRTSGRGVYNEQFF
TRBV5-6	TRBJ2-7	TRBD2	NA	TGTGCCAGCAGCTTGTCTAGCGGGAGGATCTACGAGCAGTACTTC	CASSLSSGRIYEQYF
TRBV7-9	TRBJ2-3	TRBD2	NA	TGTGCCAGCAGACTAGCGGGGAGCACAGATACGCAGTATTTT	CASRLAGSTDTQYF
TRBV3-1/TRBV3-2	TRBJ1-6	TRBD1	NA	TGTGCCAGCAGCCAGCCATCTGGGACAGAATATAATTCACCCCTCCACTTT	CASSQPSGTEYNSPLHF
TRBV29-1	TRBJ2-1	NA	NA	TGCAGCGTTGCCGGGGGTTCACCCTCCTACAATGAGCAGTTCTTC	CSVAGGSPSYNEQFF
TRBV2	TRBJ2-3	TRBD2	NA	TGTGCCAGCAACCGACTAGCGGGAGTGCATACGCAGTATTTT	CASNRLAGVHTQYF
TRBV5-1	TRBJ2-1	TRBD1	few	TGCGCCAGCAGCTCGGGACAGGCTAACAATGAGCAGTTCTTC	CASSSGQANNEQFF
TRBV29-1	TRBJ2-3	NA	NA	TGCAGCGTTCTAGCGTACAGCACAGATACGCAGTATTTT	CSVLAYSTDTQYF
TRBV19	TRBJ1-1	NA	NA	TGTGCCAGTACCCCACCTAACAGGGCTGAAGCTTTCTTT	CASTPPNRAEAFF
TRBV12-3/TRBV12-4	TRBJ2-5	TRBD1	NA	TGTGCCAGCAGTTCAGAGGGGGCCGAGACCCAGTACTTC	CASSSEGAETQYF
TRBV5-1	TRBJ2-2	NA	NA	TGCGCCAGCAGCCCCTGGGCCGGGGTCGGGGCCGGGGAGCTGTTTTTT	CASSPWAGVGAGELFF
TRBV19	TRBJ2-1	TRBD2	NA	TGTGCCAGTAGTGAAAGCGGGGGGAACTACAATGAGCAGTTCTTC	CASSESGGNYNEQFF
TRBV5-1	TRBJ2-2	TRBD2	once	TGCGCCAGCAGCCCTTCTAGCGGAGGGAACACCGGGGAGCTGTTTTTT	CASSPSSGGNTGELFF
TRBV19	TRBJ1-2	NA	NA	TGTGCCAGTACCACGGGAAATGGCTACACCTTC	CASTTGNGYTF
TRBV30	TRBJ1-1	TRBD1	NA	TGTGCCTGGATCCAGGACAGGGGGCTTATCAGAGCTTTCTTT	CAWIQDRGLIRAFF
TRBV16	TRBJ1-4	TRBD1	NA	TGTGCCAGCAGCCAATTAGCGGACAGGAGTAATGAAAAACTGTTTTTT	CASSQLADRSNEKLFF
TRBV19	TRBJ1-3	NA	NA	TGTGCCAGTAGTATTCTCGGACAGCCGAAGGACACCATATATTTT	CASSILGQPKDTIYF
TRBV6-5	TRBJ2-5	NA	NA	TGTGCCAGCAGTTACCCGGACAGACGGACCCAGTACTTC	CASSYPDRRTQYF
TRBV28	TRBJ1-1	NA	NA	TGTGCCACTTTCGACAGGTCTGAAGCTTTCTTT	CATFDRSEAFF
TRBV5-1	TRBJ2-7	NA	NA	TGCGCCAGCAGCTTGTTCTCAGGATCTTACGAGCAGTACTTC	CASSLFSGSYEQYF
TRBV20-1	TRBJ2-5	NA	NA	TGCAGTGCTAGTTCCCCGTCTATTGGGCTACGGTTTGAGACCCAGTACTTC	CSASSPSIGLRFETQYF
TRBV3-1/TRBV3-2	TRBJ2-2	TRBD2	NA	TGTGCCAGCAGCCTCCTAGGGAGCGGGAGGGCATCAGGGGAGCTGTTTTTT	CASSLLGSGRASGELFF
TRBV21-1	TRBJ1-4	NA	NA	TGTGCCAGCAGCAAAGGATCGACAGGGTTGAGGTCAACTAATGAAAAACTGTTTTTT	CASSKGSTGLRSTNEKLFF
TRBV7-8	TRBJ1-2	TRBD1	NA	TGTGCCAGCAGCTTCCGGGACAGGGGTGGCTACACCTTC	CASSFRDRGGYTF
TRBV14	TRBJ1-5	TRBD1	NA	TGTGCCAGCAGCCAAGAAAAAAAGGACAGGGGAGACCAGCCCCAGCATTTT	CASSQEKKDRGDQPQHF
TRBV21-1	TRBJ2-7	NA	NA	TGTGCCAGCAGCTCCCGAGCCGGGACTAGCGGGAGTTTTTTCTACGAGCAGTACTTC	CASSSRAGTSGSFFYEQYF
TRBV15	TRBJ2-7	NA	NA	TGTGCCACCAGCAGAGATCAAGGGGGCTACGAGCAGTACTTC	CATSRDQGGYEQYF
TRBV7-9	TRBJ2-7	NA	few	TGTGCCAGCAGCATGACTAGCTCCTACGAGCAGTACTTC	CASSMTSSYEQYF